This is a list of T cell receptor beta chains from one sample in a study of early T cells in non-severe SARS-CoV-2 infection. In TCRdb, the 5' RACE reads were re-called with MiXCR into one record per CDR3 protein. The sample carries 98,000 or so distinct CDR3 sequences, approximately 9.9% recorded once. The source material was whole blood. These TCRs come from an adult who was a healthcare worker with PCR-confirmed SARS-CoV-2 infection or an uninfected control (not recorded which). Each CDR3 is given with its conserved first and last residue. A D gene is named only where the DNA matches it firmly. Expanded clones get a size class; other rows say once, few or many, or leave the size out.

V gene	D gene	J gene	clone size	CDR3 protein	CDR3 DNA
TRBV5-1	.	TRBJ2-5	.	CASSLGQGGETQYF	TGCGCCAGCAGCTTGGGGCAGGGGGGAGAGACCCAGTACTTC
TRBV4-1	.	TRBJ1-4	.	CASSRRSANEKLFF	TGCGCCAGCAGCCGGAGAAGTGCTAATGAAAAACTGTTTTTT
TRBV28	TRBD2	TRBJ2-5	many	CASSFPRRTRETSGSRETQYF	TGTGCCAGCAGTTTCCCCCGAAGGACACGCGAGACTAGCGGGAGTCGGGAGACCCAGTACTTC
TRBV30	.	TRBJ1-1	many	CAWSQGGIAEAFF	TGTGCCTGGAGTCAAGGCGGGATCGCTGAAGCTTTCTTT
TRBV7-2	TRBD2	TRBJ2-1	many	CASSLGGTSGYNEQFF	TGTGCCAGCAGCTTAGGTGGGACTAGCGGGTACAATGAGCAGTTCTTC
TRBV4-1	TRBD1	TRBJ2-2	.	CASSQFTGVVPGELFF	TGCGCCAGCAGCCAATTTACAGGGGTTGTCCCCGGGGAGCTGTTTTTT
TRBV12-3/TRBV12-4	.	TRBJ1-5	many	CASSLAKGRQPQHF	TGTGCCAGCAGTTTAGCGAAGGGGAGACAGCCCCAGCATTTT
TRBV5-1	.	TRBJ2-5	many	CASSLPGTRQETQYF	TGCGCCAGCAGCTTGCCGGGGACTCGCCAAGAGACCCAGTACTTC
TRBV10-3	TRBD1	TRBJ1-5	many	CAISETGDQPQHF	TGTGCCATCAGTGAAACAGGGGATCAGCCCCAGCATTTT
TRBV5-1	TRBD2	TRBJ2-3	.	CASSWGGAGTDTQYF	TGCGCCAGCAGCTGGGGAGGGGCCGGCACAGATACGCAGTATTTT
TRBV6-5	.	TRBJ1-2	.	CASSYLESGGYTF	TGTGCCAGCAGTTACCTAGAATCGGGTGGCTACACCTTC
TRBV7-2	.	TRBJ2-6	many	CASSRVGSGANVLTF	TGTGCCAGCAGCCGGGTGGGGTCTGGGGCCAACGTCCTGACTTTC
TRBV2	.	TRBJ2-1	.	CAFAPRGEQFF	TGTGCCTTCGCACCTAGGGGTGAGCAGTTCTTC
TRBV13	TRBD1	TRBJ2-7	.	CASSSRYYRGVGEQYF	TGTGCCAGCAGCTCCCGGTACTACAGGGGGGTGGGCGAGCAGTACTTC
TRBV28	.	TRBJ1-5	many	CASSSPLVQPQHF	TGTGCCAGCAGTTCCCCGCTTGTTCAGCCCCAGCATTTT